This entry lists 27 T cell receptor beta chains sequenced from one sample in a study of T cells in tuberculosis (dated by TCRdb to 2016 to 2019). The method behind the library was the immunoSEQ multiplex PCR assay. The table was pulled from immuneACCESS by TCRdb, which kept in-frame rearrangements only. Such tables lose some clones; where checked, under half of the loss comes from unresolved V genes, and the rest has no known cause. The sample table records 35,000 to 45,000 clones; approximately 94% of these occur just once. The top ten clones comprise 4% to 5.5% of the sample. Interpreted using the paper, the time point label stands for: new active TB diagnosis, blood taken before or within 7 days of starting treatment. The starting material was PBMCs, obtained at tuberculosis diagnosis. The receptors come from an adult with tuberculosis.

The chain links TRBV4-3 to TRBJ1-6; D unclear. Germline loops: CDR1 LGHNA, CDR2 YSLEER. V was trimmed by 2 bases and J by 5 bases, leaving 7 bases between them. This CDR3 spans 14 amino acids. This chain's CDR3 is CASSQIQNNSPLHF. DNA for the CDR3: TGCGCCAGCAGCCAAATACAGAATAATTCACCCCTCCACTTT.

CDR3 in DNA: TGTGCCAGCAGCCCCCGCCCGACAGCCGTTTACAATGAGCAGTTCTTC. Translation: CASSPRPTAVYNEQFF. The chain couples TRBV5-4 to TRBJ2-1, with D perhaps TRBD1 (5 bases). V lost 4 bases, J lost 4 bases, and 18 bases lay in between. Germline V gene data show CDR1 as SGHNT and CDR2 as YYREEE (reference sequence). This CDR3 contains 16 residues.

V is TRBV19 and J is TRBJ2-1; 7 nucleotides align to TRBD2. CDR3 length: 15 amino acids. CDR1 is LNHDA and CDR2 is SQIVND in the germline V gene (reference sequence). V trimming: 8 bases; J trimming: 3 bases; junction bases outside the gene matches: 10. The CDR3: CASSPPSGVYNEQFF. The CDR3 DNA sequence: TGTGCCAGTTCACCCCCCAGCGGGGTCTACAATGAGCAGTTCTTC.

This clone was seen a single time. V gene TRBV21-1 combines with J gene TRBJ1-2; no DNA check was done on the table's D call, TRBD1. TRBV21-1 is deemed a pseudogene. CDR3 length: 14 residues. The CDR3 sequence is CASSDGQGVYGYTF. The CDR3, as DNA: TGTGCCAGCAGCGATGGACAGGGAGTCTATGGCTACACCTTC.

The CDR3 coding sequence is TGTGCCAGCAGCCAAGAGACAGGCCCAGATACGCAGTATTTT. This sequence encodes CASSQETGPDTQYF. The chain combines TRBV2 with TRBJ2-3, with a weak D call TRBD1 (6 bases). Germline V gene lookup returns CDR1 SNHLY and CDR2 FYNNEI. Between the trimmed V and J ends, which lost 6 bases and 4 bases, there was a span of 14 bases. CDR3 length equals 14 residues.

CDR3 in amino acids: CASSETNSNQPQHF. As DNA, the CDR3 is TGTGCCAGCAGTGAGACAAATAGCAATCAGCCCCAGCATTTT. The chain combines TRBV2 with TRBJ1-5; the D is unclear. V gave up 3 bases and J gave up 0 bases, with 6 bases separating them. From germline, CDR1 is SNHLY and CDR2 FYNNEI. The CDR3 extends over 14 amino acids.

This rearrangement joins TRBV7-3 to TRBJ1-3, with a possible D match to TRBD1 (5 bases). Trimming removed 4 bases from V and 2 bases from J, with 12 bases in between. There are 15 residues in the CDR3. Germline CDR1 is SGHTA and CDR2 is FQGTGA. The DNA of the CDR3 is TGTGCCAGCAGCTCCTCTCCGGGGGCTGGAAACACCATATATTTT. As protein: CASSSSPGAGNTIYF.

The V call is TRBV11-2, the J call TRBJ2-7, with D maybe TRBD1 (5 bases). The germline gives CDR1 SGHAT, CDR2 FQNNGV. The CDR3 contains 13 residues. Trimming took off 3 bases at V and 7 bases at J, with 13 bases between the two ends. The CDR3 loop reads CASSFEQAREQYF. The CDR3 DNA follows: TGTGCCAGCAGCTTCGAACAGGCGCGGGAGCAGTACTTC.

CDR3: CASSLDGGANEQFF. The CDR3 region has the DNA TGTGCCAGCAGCTTAGACGGGGGGGCCAATGAGCAGTTCTTC. The rearrangement joins TRBV11-3 to TRBJ2-1, with TRBD2 matching over 8 bases. CDR1 SGHNT and CDR2 YENEEA come from the germline V gene. The CDR3 extends over 14 amino acids. The junction had 1 base not matched to a gene; V was cut back by 0 bases and J by 6 bases.

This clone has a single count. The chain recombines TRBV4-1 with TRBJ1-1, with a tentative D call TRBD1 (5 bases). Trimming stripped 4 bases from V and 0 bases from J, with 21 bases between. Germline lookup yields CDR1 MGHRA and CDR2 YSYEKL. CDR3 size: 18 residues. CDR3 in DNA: TGCGCCAGCAGCCCTTTGAATTTCGTGGGGGGTATGAACACTGAAGCTTTCTTT. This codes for CASSPLNFVGGMNTEAFF.

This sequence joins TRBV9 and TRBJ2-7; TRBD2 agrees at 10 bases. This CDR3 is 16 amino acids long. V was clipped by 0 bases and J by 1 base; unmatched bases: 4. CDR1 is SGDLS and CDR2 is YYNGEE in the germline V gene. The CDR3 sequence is CASSVGASGGSYEQYF. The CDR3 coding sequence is TGTGCCAGCAGCGTAGGGGCTAGCGGGGGATCCTACGAGCAGTACTTC. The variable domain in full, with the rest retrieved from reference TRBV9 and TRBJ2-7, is DSGVTQTPKHLITATGQRVTLRCSPRSGDLSVYWYQQSLDQGLQFLIQYYNGEERAKGNILERFSAQQFPDLHSELNLSSLELGDSALYFCASSVGASGGSYEQYFGPGTRLTVT.

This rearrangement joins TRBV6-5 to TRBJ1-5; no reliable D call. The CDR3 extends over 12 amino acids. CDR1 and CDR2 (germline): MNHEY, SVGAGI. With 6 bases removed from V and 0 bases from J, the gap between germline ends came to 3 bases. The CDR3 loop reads CASRSSNQPQHF. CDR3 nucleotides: TGTGCCAGCAGGAGTAGCAATCAGCCCCAGCATTTT.

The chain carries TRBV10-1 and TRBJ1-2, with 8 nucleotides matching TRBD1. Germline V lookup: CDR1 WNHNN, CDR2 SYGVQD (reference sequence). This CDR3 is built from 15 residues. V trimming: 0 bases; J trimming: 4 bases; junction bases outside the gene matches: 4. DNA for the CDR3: TGCGCCAGCAGTGAGTCCCGACAGGGGTCCTATGGCTACACCTTC. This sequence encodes CASSESRQGSYGYTF.

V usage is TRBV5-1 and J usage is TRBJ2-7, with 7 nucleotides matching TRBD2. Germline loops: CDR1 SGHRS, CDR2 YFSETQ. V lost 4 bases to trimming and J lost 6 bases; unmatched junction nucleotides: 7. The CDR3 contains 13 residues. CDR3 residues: CASSPREDGEQYF. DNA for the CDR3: TGCGCCAGCAGCCCACGGGAGGACGGCGAGCAGTACTTC. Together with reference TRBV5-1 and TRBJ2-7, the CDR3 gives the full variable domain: KAGVTQTPRYLIKTRGQQVTLSCSPISGHRSVSWYQQTPGQGLQFLFEYFSETQRNKGNFPGRFSGRQFSNSRSEMNVSTLELGDSALYLCASSPREDGEQYFGPGTRLTVT.

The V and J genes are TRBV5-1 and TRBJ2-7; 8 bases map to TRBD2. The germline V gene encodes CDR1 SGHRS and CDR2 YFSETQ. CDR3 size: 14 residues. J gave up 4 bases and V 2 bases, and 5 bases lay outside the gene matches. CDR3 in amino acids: CASSLSGGLYEQYF. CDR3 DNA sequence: TGCGCCAGCAGCTTAAGCGGGGGCCTTTACGAGCAGTACTTC. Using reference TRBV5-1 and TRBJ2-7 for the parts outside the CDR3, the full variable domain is KAGVTQTPRYLIKTRGQQVTLSCSPISGHRSVSWYQQTPGQGLQFLFEYFSETQRNKGNFPGRFSGRQFSNSRSEMNVSTLELGDSALYLCASSLSGGLYEQYFGPGTRLTVT.

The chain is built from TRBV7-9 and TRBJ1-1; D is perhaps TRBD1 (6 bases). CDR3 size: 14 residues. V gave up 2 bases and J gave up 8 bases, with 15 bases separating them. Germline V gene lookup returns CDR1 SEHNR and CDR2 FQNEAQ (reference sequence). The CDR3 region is CASSLMAGQPEAFF. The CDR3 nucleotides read TGTGCCAGCAGCTTAATGGCCGGACAGCCGGAAGCTTTCTTT.

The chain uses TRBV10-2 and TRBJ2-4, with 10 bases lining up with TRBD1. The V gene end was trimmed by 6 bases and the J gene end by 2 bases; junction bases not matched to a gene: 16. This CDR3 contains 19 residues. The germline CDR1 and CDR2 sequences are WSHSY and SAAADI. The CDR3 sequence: CASRASPTGGFGSKNIQYF. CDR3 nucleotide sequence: TGCGCCAGCAGAGCTTCCCCGACAGGGGGCTTTGGGTCCAAAAACATTCAGTACTTC.

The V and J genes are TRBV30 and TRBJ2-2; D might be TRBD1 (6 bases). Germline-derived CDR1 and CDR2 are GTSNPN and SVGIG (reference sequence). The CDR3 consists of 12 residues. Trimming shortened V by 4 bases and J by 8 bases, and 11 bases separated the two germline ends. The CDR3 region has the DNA TGTGCCTGGACCCCAGACAGGGGGGAGCTGTTTTTT. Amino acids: CAWTPDRGELFF.

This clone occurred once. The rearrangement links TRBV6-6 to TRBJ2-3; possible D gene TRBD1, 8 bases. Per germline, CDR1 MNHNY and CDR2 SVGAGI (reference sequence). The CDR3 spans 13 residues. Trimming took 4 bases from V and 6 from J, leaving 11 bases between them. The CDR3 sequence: CASSSQGGDTQYF. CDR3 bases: TGTGCCAGCAGTTCACAGGGGGGGGATACGCAGTATTTT.

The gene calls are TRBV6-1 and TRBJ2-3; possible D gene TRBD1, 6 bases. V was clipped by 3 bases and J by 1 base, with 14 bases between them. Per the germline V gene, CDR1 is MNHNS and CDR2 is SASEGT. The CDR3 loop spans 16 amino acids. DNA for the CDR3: TGTGCCAGCAGTGACGAAAGGGGGAGAGGCACAGATACGCAGTATTTT. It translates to CASSDERGRGTDTQYF.

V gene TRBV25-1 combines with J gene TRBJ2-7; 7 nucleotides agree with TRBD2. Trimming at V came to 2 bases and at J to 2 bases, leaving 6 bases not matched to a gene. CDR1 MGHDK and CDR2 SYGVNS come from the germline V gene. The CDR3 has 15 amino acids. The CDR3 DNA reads TGTGCCAGCAGTGAACCCGACAGCGGGACCTACGAGCAGTACTTC. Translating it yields CASSEPDSGTYEQYF.

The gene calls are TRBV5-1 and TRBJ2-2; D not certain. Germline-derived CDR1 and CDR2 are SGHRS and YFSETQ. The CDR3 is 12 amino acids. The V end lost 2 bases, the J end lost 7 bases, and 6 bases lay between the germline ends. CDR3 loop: CASSFGNGELFF. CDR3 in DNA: TGCGCCAGCAGCTTTGGCAACGGGGAGCTGTTTTTT.

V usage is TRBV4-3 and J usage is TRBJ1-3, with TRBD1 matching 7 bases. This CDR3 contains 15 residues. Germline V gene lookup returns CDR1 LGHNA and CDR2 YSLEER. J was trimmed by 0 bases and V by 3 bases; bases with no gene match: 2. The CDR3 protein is CASSQDRSSGNTIYF. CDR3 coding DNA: TGCGCCAGCAGCCAGGACAGGAGCTCTGGAAACACCATATATTTT.

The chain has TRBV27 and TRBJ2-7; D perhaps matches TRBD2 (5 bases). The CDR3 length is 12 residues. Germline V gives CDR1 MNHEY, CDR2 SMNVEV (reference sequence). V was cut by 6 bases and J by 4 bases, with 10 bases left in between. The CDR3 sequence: CASRTRGYEQYF. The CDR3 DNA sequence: TGTGCCAGCAGAACCCGGGGATACGAGCAGTACTTC.

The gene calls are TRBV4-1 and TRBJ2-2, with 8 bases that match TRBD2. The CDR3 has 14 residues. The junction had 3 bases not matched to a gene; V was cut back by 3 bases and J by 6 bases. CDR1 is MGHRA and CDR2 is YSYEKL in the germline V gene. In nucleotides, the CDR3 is TGCGCCAGCAGCCAGGGACTAGGGTCCGGGGAGCTGTTTTTT. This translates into CASSQGLGSGELFF.

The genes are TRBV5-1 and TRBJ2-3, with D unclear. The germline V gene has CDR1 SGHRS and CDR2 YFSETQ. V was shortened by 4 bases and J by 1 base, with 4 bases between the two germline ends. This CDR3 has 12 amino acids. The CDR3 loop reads CASSPGTDTQYF. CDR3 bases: TGCGCCAGCAGCCCGGGCACAGATACGCAGTATTTT.

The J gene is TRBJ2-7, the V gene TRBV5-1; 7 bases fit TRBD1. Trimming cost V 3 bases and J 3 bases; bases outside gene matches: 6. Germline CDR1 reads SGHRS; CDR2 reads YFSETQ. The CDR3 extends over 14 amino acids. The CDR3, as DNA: TGCGCCAGCAGCTCAGGGACAGTAGGCTACGAGCAGTACTTC. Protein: CASSSGTVGYEQYF.